Each of the 15 T cell receptor beta chains below was sequenced from the same sample in a study of shared clonotypes between healthy human individuals. The protocol was immunoSEQ multiplex PCR, while the TCRdb copy is restricted to in-frame clones and leaves out a portion. In the table there are some 2,000,000 clones, 95% of which are singletons. Sequencing used naive CD4+ T cells sorted from blood. As for subset: CD45RA+ positively selected. The receptors derive from a man between 18 and 35 years old in good health.

The rearrangement links TRBV19 to TRBJ1-6, with unresolved D. This CDR3 comprises 14 residues. V was trimmed by 5 bases and J by 7 bases, leaving 12 bases between them. Looked up from germline, CDR1 is LNHDA and CDR2 is SQIVND (reference sequence). The CDR3 reads CASSEPGGNSPLHF. In nucleotides, the CDR3 is TGTGCCAGTAGTGAACCGGGAGGCAATTCACCCCTCCACTTT.

The V gene is TRBV6-1, the J gene TRBJ2-5, with D unresolved. Trimming took 4 bases from V and 4 from J, leaving 13 bases between them. This CDR3 is built from 14 residues. Germline V lookup: CDR1 MNHNS, CDR2 SASEGT. CDR3 sequence: CASSARPPLETQYF. The CDR3 DNA is TGTGCCAGCAGTGCTAGGCCCCCCTTAGAGACCCAGTACTTC.

The CDR3 DNA reads TGTGCCAGCAGTGAAGCGCTAGGAGGGGGGGAACTCCAAGAGACCCAGTACTTC. This codes for CASSEALGGGELQETQYF. The chain is built from TRBV6-1 and TRBJ2-5; D is possibly TRBD2 (7 bases). V lost 0 bases and J lost 1, with 18 bases in between. Germline V gene lookup returns CDR1 MNHNS and CDR2 SASEGT. This CDR3 is 18 amino acids long.

This clone is a singleton in its sample. CDR3 sequence: CASSSLRVYGYTF. CDR3 coding DNA: TGTGCCAGCAGTTCCCTCAGGGTATATGGCTACACCTTC. V usage is TRBV28 and J usage is TRBJ1-2; D is perhaps TRBD1 (5 bases). The V and J ends lost 4 bases and 5 bases respectively, with 11 bases between them. This CDR3 spans 13 amino acids. Germline V gene data show CDR1 as MDHEN and CDR2 as SYDVKM.

CDR3 in DNA: TGCGCCAGCAGCTTGGCATCCAGCGGGAGGGTAGGCGGTGAGCAGTTCTTC. Encoded protein: CASSLASSGRVGGEQFF. The chain couples TRBV5-1 to TRBJ2-1; TRBD2 matches 10 bases. The V gene end was trimmed by 0 bases and the J gene end by 9 bases; junction bases not matched to a gene: 12. This CDR3 comprises 17 residues. Germline V gives CDR1 SGHRS, CDR2 YFSETQ.

CDR3 sequence: CASSLAEGFQETQYF. DNA of the CDR3: TGTGCCAGCAGCTTAGCGGAAGGGTTTCAAGAGACCCAGTACTTC. The chain recombines TRBV7-6 with TRBJ2-5; no clear D. CDR3 length: 15 residues. The germline V gene encodes CDR1 SGHVS and CDR2 FNYEAQ. Between the trimmed V and J ends, which lost 0 bases and 2 bases, there was a span of 10 bases.

The CDR3: CASSLRRTEGGTDTQYF. The CDR3 DNA follows: TGCGCCAGCAGCTTGCGGAGGACGGAGGGTGGCACAGATACGCAGTATTTT. The V gene is TRBV5-1, the J gene TRBJ2-3; D is possibly TRBD2 (6 bases). The germline gives CDR1 SGHRS, CDR2 YFSETQ. The CDR3 contains 17 residues. The ends were cut back, 1 base at V and 1 base at J, with 16 bases in the middle.

CDR3 nucleotides: TGTGCCAGCAGTTTCCGCCCCCCAGGGTCTGAGGGCTACACCTTC. Amino acid sequence: CASSFRPPGSEGYTF. The chain joins TRBV28 to TRBJ1-2; possibly TRBD1 for D (5 bases). CDR3 length equals 15 residues. Deletions cut 3 bases from V and 8 bases from J, with 19 bases between. Germline V lookup: CDR1 MDHEN, CDR2 SYDVKM.

There are a few counts of this clone. This sequence joins TRBV25-1 and TRBJ2-7; TRBD2 matches 10 bases. The CDR3 contains 15 residues. The germline gives CDR1 MGHDK, CDR2 SYGVNS. The V and J ends lost 4 bases and 1 base, in that order; junction bases with no gene match: 4. The CDR3 loop is CASSARTSGSYEQYF. CDR3 coding DNA: TGTGCCAGCAGTGCCCGGACTAGCGGTTCCTACGAGCAGTACTTC.

V usage is TRBV29-1 and J usage is TRBJ1-1; D unresolved. The germline gives CDR1 SQVTM, CDR2 ANQGSEA. The V end lost 2 bases, the J end lost 8 bases, and 6 bases lay between the germline ends. The CDR3 is made up of 10 amino acids. The CDR3 nucleotides read TGCAGCGTTGAACGGGCGGAAGCTTTCTTT. It encodes CSVERAEAFF.

Regarding this clone: Other nucleotide sequences from this sample produce the same CDR3. V and J are TRBV7-2 and TRBJ1-6; D gene uncertain. Trimming left V 6 bases short and J 7 bases short, with 13 bases between. The V gene's germline CDR1 is SGHTA and CDR2 FQGNSA. This CDR3 comprises 14 residues. The CDR3 sequence: CASSPPGKNSPLHF. DNA of the CDR3: TGTGCCAGCAGTCCACCGGGAAAAAATTCACCCCTCCACTTT. Supplemented by reference TRBV7-2 and TRBJ1-6, the full variable domain reads GAGVSQSPSNKVTEKGKDVELRCDPISGHTALYWYRQSLGQGLEFLIYFQGNSAPDKSGLPSDRFSAERTGGSVSTLTIQRTQQEDSAVYLCASSPPGKNSPLHFGNGTRLTVT.

This clone came up once. The chain recombines TRBV11-3 with TRBJ2-1; 8 bases map to TRBD1. Germline V gene lookup returns CDR1 SGHNT and CDR2 YENEEA. J was trimmed by 5 bases and V by 1 base; bases with no gene match: 7. CDR3 length: 16 amino acids. The CDR3 sequence is CASSLGRGPGNNEQFF. The CDR3 DNA is TGTGCCAGCAGCTTAGGCAGGGGGCCCGGGAACAATGAGCAGTTCTTC.

V is TRBV7-2 and J is TRBJ2-1, with D possibly TRBD1 on 7 matching bases. Germline V lookup: CDR1 SGHTA, CDR2 FQGNSA. Deletions cut 5 bases from V and 2 bases from J, with 19 bases between. The CDR3 is made up of 17 amino acids. CDR3 sequence: CASSPSPGGPTYNEQFF. CDR3 in DNA: TGTGCCAGCAGCCCCTCGCCAGGGGGGCCCACCTACAATGAGCAGTTCTTC.

V is TRBV7-3 and J is TRBJ2-3; D is undetermined. Trimming pared 4 bases from V and 2 bases from J, leaving 7 bases between. The CDR3 has 13 residues. Germline lookup yields CDR1 SGHTA and CDR2 FQGTGA. In nucleotides, the CDR3 is TGTGCCAGCAGCTCCACATACACAGATACGCAGTATTTT. This codes for CASSSTYTDTQYF.

The gene calls are TRBV28 and TRBJ1-1; D gene uncertain. This CDR3 has 12 amino acids. The germline V and J ends were trimmed by 11 bases and 4 bases, with 14 bases remaining between them. Per the germline V gene, CDR1 is MDHEN and CDR2 is SYDVKM. The CDR3 loop reads CAHGNWGTEAFF. CDR3 DNA: TGTGCCCATGGGAACTGGGGCACTGAAGCTTTCTTT.